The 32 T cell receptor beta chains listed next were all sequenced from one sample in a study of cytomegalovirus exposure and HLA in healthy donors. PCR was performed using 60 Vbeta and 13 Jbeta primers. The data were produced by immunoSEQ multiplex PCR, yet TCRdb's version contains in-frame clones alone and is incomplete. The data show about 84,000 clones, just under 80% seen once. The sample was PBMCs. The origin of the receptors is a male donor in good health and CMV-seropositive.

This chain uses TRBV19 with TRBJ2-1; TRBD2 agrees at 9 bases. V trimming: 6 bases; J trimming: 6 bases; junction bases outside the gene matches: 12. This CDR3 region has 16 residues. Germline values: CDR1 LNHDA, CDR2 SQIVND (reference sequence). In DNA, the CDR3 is TGTGCCAGTAGCCCTCGAGCTAGCGGGATTTTCAATGAGCAGTTCTTC. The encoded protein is CASSPRASGIFNEQFF. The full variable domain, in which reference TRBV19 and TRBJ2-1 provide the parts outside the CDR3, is DGGITQSPKYLFRKEGQNVTLSCEQNLNHDAMYWYRQDPGQGLRLIYYSQIVNDFQKGDIAEGYSVSREKKESFPLTVTSAQKNPTAFYLCASSPRASGIFNEQFFGPGTRLTVL.

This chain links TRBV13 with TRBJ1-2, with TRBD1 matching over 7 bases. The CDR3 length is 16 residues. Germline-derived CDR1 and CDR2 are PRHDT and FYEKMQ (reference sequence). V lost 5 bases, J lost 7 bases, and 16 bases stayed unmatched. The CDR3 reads CASSIRNRDSFAGYTF. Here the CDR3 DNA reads TGTGCCAGCAGCATACGAAACCGGGACAGCTTTGCTGGCTACACCTTC.

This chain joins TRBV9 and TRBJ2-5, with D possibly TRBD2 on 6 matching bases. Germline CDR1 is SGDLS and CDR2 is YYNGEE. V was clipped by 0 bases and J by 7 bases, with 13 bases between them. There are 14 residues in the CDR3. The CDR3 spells CASSVASREATQYF. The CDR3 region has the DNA TGTGCCAGCAGCGTAGCGTCCAGGGAGGCGACCCAGTACTTC. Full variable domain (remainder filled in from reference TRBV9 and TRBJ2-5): DSGVTQTPKHLITATGQRVTLRCSPRSGDLSVYWYQQSLDQGLQFLIQYYNGEERAKGNILERFSAQQFPDLHSELNLSSLELGDSALYFCASSVASREATQYFGPGTRLLVL.

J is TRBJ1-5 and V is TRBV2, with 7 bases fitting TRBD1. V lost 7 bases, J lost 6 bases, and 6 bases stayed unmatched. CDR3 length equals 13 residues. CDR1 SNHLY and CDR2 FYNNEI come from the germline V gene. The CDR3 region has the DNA TGTGCCAGCACCAACCGACAGGGTCAGCCCCAGCATTTT. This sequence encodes CASTNRQGQPQHF.

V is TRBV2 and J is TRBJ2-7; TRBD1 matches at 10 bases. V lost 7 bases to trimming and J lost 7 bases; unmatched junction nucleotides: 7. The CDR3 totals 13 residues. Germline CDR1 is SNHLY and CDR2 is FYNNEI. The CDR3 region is CASTTDRGREQYF. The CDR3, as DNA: TGTGCCAGCACGACAGACAGGGGGCGGGAGCAGTACTTC.

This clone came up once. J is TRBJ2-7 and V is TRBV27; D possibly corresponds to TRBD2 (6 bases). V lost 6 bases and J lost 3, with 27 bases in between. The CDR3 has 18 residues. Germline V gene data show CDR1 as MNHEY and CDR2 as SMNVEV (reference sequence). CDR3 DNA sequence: TGTGCCAGCAGGAAAGGAGGGCCCCGAGGGCTGGTGGGCTACGAGCAGTACTTC. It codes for CASRKGGPRGLVGYEQYF.

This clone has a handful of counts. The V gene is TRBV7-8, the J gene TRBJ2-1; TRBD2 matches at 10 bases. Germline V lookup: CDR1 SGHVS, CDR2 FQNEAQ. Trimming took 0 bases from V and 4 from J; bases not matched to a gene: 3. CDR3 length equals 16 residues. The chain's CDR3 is CASSLATSGWYNEQFF. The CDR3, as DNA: TGTGCCAGCAGCTTAGCGACTAGCGGGTGGTACAATGAGCAGTTCTTC.

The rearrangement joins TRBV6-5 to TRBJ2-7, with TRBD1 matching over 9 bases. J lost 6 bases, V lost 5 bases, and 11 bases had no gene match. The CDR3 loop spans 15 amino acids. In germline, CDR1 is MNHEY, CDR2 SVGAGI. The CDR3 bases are TGTGCCAGCAGTAAGGGACAGGGTATCTTCGGCGAGCAGTACTTC. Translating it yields CASSKGQGIFGEQYF.

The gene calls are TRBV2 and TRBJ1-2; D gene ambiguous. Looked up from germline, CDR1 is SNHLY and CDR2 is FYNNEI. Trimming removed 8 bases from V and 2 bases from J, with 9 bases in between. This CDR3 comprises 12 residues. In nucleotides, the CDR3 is TGTGCCAGCGACCAGCGGAACTATGGCTACACCTTC. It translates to CASDQRNYGYTF.

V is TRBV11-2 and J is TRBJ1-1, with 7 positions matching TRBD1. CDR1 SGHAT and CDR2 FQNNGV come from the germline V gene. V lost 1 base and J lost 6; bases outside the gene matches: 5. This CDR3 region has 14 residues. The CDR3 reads CASSLGGQSPEAFF. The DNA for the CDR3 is TGTGCCAGCAGCTTAGGGGGACAGAGTCCTGAAGCTTTCTTT.

As DNA, the CDR3 is TGTGCCAGCAGTGACTCGATAGGGGTCTCCCCGGCTTTCTTT. Its protein product is CASSDSIGVSPAFF. The rearrangement uses TRBV6-4 and TRBJ1-1; D possibly corresponds to TRBD1 (5 bases). This CDR3 region has 14 residues. V lost 0 bases to trimming and J lost 11 bases, with 16 bases between them. Germline V CDR1 and CDR2: MRHNA, SNTAGT.

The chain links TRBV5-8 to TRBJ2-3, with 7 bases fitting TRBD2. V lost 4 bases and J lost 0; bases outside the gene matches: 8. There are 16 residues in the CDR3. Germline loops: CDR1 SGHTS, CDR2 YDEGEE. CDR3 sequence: CASSQWTSFSTDTQYF. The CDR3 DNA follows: TGTGCCAGCAGCCAATGGACTAGTTTTAGCACAGATACGCAGTATTTT. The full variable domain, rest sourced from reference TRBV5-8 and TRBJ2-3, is EAGVTQSPTHLIKTRGQQATLRCSPISGHTSVYWYQQALGLGLQFLLWYDEGEERNRGNFPPRFSGRQFPNYSSELNVNALELEDSALYLCASSQWTSFSTDTQYFGPGTRLTVL.

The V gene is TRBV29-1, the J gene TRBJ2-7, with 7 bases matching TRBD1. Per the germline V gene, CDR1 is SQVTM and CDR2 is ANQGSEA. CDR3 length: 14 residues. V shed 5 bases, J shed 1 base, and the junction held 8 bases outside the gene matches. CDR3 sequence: CSVYSGQRSYEQYF. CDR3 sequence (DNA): TGCAGCGTTTACTCGGGACAGAGGTCCTACGAGCAGTACTTC.

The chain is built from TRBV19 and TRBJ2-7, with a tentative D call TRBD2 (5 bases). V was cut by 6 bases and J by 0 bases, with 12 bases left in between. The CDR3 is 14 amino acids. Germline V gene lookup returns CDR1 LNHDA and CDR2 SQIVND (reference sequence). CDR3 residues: CASSMATTSYEQYF. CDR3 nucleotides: TGTGCCAGTAGCATGGCGACTACCTCCTACGAGCAGTACTTC. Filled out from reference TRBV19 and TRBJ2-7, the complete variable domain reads DGGITQSPKYLFRKEGQNVTLSCEQNLNHDAMYWYRQDPGQGLRLIYYSQIVNDFQKGDIAEGYSVSREKKESFPLTVTSAQKNPTAFYLCASSMATTSYEQYFGPGTRLTVT.

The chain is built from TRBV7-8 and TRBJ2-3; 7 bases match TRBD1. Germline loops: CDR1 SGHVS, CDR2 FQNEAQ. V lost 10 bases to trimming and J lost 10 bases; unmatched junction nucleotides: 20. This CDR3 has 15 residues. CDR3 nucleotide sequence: TGTGCCACGAGGGGCGATATCAAGACAGGGAGTTCGCAGTATTTT. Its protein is CATRGDIKTGSSQYF.

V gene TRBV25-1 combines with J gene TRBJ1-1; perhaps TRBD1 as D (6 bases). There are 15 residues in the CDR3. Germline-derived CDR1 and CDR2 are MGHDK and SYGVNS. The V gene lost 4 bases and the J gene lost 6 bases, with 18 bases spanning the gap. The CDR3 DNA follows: TGTGCCAGCAGTGCCCCGGGGGGGCCAGGCGCTGAAGCTTTCTTT. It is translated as CASSAPGGPGAEAFF.

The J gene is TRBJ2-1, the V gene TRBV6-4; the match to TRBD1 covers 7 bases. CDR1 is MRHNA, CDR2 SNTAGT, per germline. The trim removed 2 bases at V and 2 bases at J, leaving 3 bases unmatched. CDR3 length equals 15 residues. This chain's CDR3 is CASSDGDSTYNEQFF. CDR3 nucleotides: TGTGCCAGCAGTGACGGGGACAGCACCTACAATGAGCAGTTCTTC.

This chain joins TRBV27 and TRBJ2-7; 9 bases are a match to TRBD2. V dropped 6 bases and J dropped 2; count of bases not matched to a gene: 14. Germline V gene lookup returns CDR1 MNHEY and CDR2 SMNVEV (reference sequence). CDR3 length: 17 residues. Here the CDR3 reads CASRKLYSGSTAYEQYF. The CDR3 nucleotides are TGTGCCAGCAGGAAATTGTATAGCGGGAGCACCGCCTACGAGCAGTACTTC.

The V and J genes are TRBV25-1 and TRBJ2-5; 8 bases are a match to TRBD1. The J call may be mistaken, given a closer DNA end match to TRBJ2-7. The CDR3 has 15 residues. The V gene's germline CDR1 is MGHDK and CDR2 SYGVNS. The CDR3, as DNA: TGTGCCAGCAGTGAACGGGGACAGGAGTCCTACGAGCAGTACTTC. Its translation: CASSERGQESYEQYF.

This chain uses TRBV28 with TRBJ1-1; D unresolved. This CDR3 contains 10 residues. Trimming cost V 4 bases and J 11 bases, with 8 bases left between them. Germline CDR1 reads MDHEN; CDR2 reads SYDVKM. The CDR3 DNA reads TGTGCCAGCAGTTCCTTCTTGGCTTTCTTT. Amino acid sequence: CASSSFLAFF.

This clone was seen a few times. The CDR3 here is CASSRGTDRAMNTEAFF. The CDR3 DNA is TGTGCCAGCAGCCGAGGGACAGACAGGGCCATGAACACTGAAGCTTTCTTT. This chain links TRBV9 with TRBJ1-1, with 7 nucleotides matching TRBD1. The V gene's germline CDR1 is SGDLS and CDR2 YYNGEE. V dropped 4 bases and J dropped 0; count of bases not matched to a gene: 12. The CDR3 runs to 17 residues. Combining the CDR3 with reference TRBV9 and TRBJ1-1 gives the whole variable domain DSGVTQTPKHLITATGQRVTLRCSPRSGDLSVYWYQQSLDQGLQFLIQYYNGEERAKGNILERFSAQQFPDLHSELNLSSLELGDSALYFCASSRGTDRAMNTEAFFGQGTRLTVV.

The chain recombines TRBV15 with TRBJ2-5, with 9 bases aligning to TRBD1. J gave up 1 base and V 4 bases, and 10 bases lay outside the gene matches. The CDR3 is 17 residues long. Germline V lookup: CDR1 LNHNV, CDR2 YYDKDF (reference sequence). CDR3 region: CATSTFGTGSGQETQYF. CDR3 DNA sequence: TGTGCCACCAGCACTTTCGGGACAGGGTCCGGCCAAGAGACCCAGTACTTC.

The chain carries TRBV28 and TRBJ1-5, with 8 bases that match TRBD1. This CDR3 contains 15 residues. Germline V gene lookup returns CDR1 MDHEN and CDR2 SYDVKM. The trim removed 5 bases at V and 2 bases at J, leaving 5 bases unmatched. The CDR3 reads CASSQGAEGNQPQHF. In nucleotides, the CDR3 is TGTGCCAGCAGTCAGGGGGCCGAGGGCAATCAGCCCCAGCATTTT.

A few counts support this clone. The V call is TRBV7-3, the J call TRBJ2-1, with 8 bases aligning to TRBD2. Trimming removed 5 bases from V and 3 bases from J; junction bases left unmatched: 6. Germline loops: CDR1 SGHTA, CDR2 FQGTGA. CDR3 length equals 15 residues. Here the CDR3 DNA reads TGTGCCAGCAGCCAGACTAGCGCCGTCTACAATGAGCAGTTCTTC. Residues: CASSQTSAVYNEQFF. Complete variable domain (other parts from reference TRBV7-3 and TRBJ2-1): GAGVSQTPSNKVTEKGKYVELRCDPISGHTALYWYRQSLGQGPEFLIYFQGTGAADDSGLPNDRFFAVRPEGSVSTLKIQRTERGDSAVYLCASSQTSAVYNEQFFGPGTRLTVL.

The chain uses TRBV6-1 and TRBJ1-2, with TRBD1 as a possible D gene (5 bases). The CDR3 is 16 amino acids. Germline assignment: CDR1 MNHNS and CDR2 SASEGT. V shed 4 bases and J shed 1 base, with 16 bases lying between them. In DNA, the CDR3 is TGTGCCAGCAGTGTTCTACAGGAAGCGTTTAACTATGGCTACACCTTC. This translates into CASSVLQEAFNYGYTF.

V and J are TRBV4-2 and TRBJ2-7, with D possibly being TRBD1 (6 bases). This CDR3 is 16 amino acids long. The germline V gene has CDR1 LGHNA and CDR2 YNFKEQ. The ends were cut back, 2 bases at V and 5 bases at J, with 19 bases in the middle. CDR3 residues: CASSQSGARGPHEQYF. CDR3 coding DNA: TGTGCCAGCAGCCAAAGTGGGGCCAGGGGTCCCCACGAGCAGTACTTC.

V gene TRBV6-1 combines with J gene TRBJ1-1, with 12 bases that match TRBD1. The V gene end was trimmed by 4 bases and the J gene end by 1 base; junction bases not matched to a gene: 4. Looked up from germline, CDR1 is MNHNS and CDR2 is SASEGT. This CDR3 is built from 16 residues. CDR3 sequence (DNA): TGTGCCAGCAGTGGGGGACAGGGGGCTGGGAACACTGAAGCTTTCTTT. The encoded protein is CASSGGQGAGNTEAFF.

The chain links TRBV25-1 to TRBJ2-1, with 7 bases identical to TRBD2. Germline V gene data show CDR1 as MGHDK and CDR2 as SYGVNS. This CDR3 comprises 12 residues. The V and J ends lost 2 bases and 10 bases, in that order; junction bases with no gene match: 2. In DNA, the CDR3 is TGTGCCAGCAGTGAACAGGGAGGGGAGCAGTTCTTC. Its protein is CASSEQGGEQFF. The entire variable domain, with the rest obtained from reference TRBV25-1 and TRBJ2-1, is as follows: EADIYQTPRYLVIGTGKKITLECSQTMGHDKMYWYQQDPGMELHLIHYSYGVNSTEKGDLSSESTVSRIRTEHFPLTLESARPSHTSQYLCASSEQGGEQFFGPGTRLTVL.

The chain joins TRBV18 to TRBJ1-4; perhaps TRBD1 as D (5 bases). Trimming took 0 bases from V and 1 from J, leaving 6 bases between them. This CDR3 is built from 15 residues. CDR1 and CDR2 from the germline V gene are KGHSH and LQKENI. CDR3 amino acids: CASSPPGLTNEKLFF. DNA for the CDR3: TGTGCCAGCTCACCACCGGGGCTAACTAATGAAAAACTGTTTTTT.

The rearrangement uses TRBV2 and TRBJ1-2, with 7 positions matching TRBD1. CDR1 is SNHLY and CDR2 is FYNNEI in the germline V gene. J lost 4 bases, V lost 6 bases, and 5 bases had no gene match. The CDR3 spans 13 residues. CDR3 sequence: CASRRQGAYGYTF. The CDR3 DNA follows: TGTGCCAGCAGGCGACAGGGCGCCTATGGCTACACCTTC.

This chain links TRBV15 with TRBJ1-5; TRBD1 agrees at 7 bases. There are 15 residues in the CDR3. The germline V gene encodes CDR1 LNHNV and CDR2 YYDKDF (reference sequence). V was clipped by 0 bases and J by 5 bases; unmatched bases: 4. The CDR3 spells CATSRDRTGHQPQHF. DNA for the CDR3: TGTGCCACCAGCAGAGATAGGACAGGACATCAGCCCCAGCATTTT.

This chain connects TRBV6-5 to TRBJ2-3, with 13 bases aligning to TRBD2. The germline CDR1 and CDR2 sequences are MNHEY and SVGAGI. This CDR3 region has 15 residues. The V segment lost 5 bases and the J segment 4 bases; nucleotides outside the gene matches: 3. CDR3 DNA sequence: TGTGCCAGCAGTGGGACTAGCGGGACGTCAGATACGCAGTATTTT. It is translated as CASSGTSGTSDTQYF.